A single sample gave rise to the 26 T cell receptor beta chains below, sequenced in a study of beta chain features in type 1 diabetes. Study-wide points: All four CD4+ subsets of Type 1 diabetes patients contained TCRB CDR3s that were moderately but significantly shorter.

The antigens of these receptors remain unknown. Expressed TCRB transcripts were sequenced because the entire RNA isolate underwent reverse transcription. Clones were read by immunoSEQ multiplex PCR, and TCRdb kept only the in-frame ones, dropping some. Seen here are some 270,000 clones, approximately 11% observed once, and the top ten hold 0.017%. The specimen was naive CD4+ T cells from blood. The receptors were sampled from a man younger than 40 with type 1 diabetes.

This clone appeared a few times. The rearrangement joins TRBV29-1 to TRBJ2-1, with 7 bases matching TRBD1. This CDR3 has 14 residues. Germline assignment: CDR1 SQVTM and CDR2 ANQGSEA. V was pared by 4 bases and J by 5 bases, with 8 bases of the junction left unmatched. The chain's CDR3 is CSVVFGTVNNEQFF. As DNA, the CDR3 is TGCAGCGTTGTATTCGGGACAGTAAACAATGAGCAGTTCTTC.

The chain recombines TRBV19 with TRBJ1-5; the D is unclear. Germline CDR1 LNHDA, CDR2 SQIVND (reference sequence). V lost 7 bases to trimming and J lost 0 bases, with 16 bases between them. This CDR3 spans 16 amino acids. CDR3 coding DNA: TGTGCCAGTACCGACGCGGAAACTTATAGCAATCAGCCCCAGCATTTT. Its translation is CASTDAETYSNQPQHF.

This chain uses TRBV2 with TRBJ2-5; the match to TRBD1 covers 9 bases. Germline V CDR1 and CDR2: SNHLY, FYNNEI. V trimming: 6 bases; J trimming: 2 bases; junction bases outside the gene matches: 7. The CDR3 extends over 15 amino acids. The CDR3 loop reads CASRDRGIGQETQYF. The DNA for the CDR3 is TGTGCCAGCAGAGACAGGGGGATCGGGCAAGAGACCCAGTACTTC.

The chain links TRBV29-1 to TRBJ2-5; D possibly corresponds to TRBD2 (6 bases). Trimming cost V 7 bases and J 2 bases, with 11 bases left between them. The CDR3 runs to 12 residues. Looked up from germline, CDR1 is SQVTM and CDR2 is ANQGSEA. CDR3 residues: CSAGGIQETQYF. In DNA, the CDR3 is TGCAGCGCAGGAGGGATTCAAGAGACCCAGTACTTC.

The gene calls are TRBV2 and TRBJ1-1; D is perhaps TRBD1 (5 bases). This CDR3 is 14 amino acids long. V lost 3 bases, J lost 6 bases, and 14 bases lay in between. Germline CDR1 SNHLY, CDR2 FYNNEI. The CDR3 sequence is CASSEGRVGSEAFF. The DNA of the CDR3 is TGTGCCAGCAGTGAGGGCAGGGTTGGCTCTGAAGCTTTCTTT. Filled out from reference TRBV2 and TRBJ1-1, the complete variable domain reads EPEVTQTPSHQVTQMGQEVILRCVPISNHLYFYWYRQILGQKVEFLVSFYNNEISEKSEIFDDQFSVERPDGSNFTLKIRSTKLEDSAMYFCASSEGRVGSEAFFGQGTRLTVV.

Of note for this clone: Other nucleotide sequences in the sample specify the same CDR3. This chain connects TRBV7-2 to TRBJ2-7; D is perhaps TRBD2 (6 bases). The CDR3 extends over 14 amino acids. Germline CDR1 and CDR2: SGHTA and FQGNSA. V lost 5 bases and J 0 bases, leaving 11 bases between the germline ends. In nucleotides, the CDR3 is TGTGCCAGCAGCCTAGGTAGCGGCTCCTACGAGCAGTACTTC. It specifies CASSLGSGSYEQYF.

This clone was observed a handful of times. This rearrangement joins TRBV11-2 to TRBJ2-2; D perhaps matches TRBD1 (6 bases). Germline V CDR1 and CDR2: SGHAT, FQNNGV. V dropped 4 bases and J dropped 7 bases, with 13 bases sitting between them. The CDR3 is 14 residues long. The CDR3 DNA is TGTGCCAGCAGCTACCGACAGGCGGTCGGGGAGCTGTTTTTT. Its protein product is CASSYRQAVGELFF.

This clone was picked up a small number of times. The chain is built from TRBV30 and TRBJ1-4; 7 bases match TRBD1. Trimming removed 1 base from V and 7 bases from J; junction bases left unmatched: 3. Germline CDR1 is GTSNPN and CDR2 is SVGIG (reference sequence). There are 13 residues in the CDR3. The CDR3 sequence is CAWSGGTAEKLFF. CDR3 in DNA: TGTGCCTGGAGTGGCGGGACAGCTGAAAAACTGTTTTTT.

This clone was counted only a few times. The gene calls are TRBV11-2 and TRBJ2-1; tentative D call: TRBD1 (5 bases). Trimming took 5 bases from V and 6 from J, leaving 14 bases between them. Germline values: CDR1 SGHAT, CDR2 FQNNGV. This CDR3 has 14 residues. The CDR3 DNA follows: TGTGCCAGCAGCCCACGTGCAGGGCCCAATGAGCAGTTCTTC. It specifies CASSPRAGPNEQFF.

The rearrangement links TRBV19 to TRBJ2-6; unclear D gene. This CDR3 contains 14 residues. Trimming left V 5 bases short and J 1 base short, with 6 bases between. The germline V gene has CDR1 LNHDA and CDR2 SQIVND (reference sequence). CDR3 bases: TGTGCCAGTAGTGATCTATCTGGGGCCAACGTCCTGACTTTC. As protein: CASSDLSGANVLTF.

The chain uses TRBV2 and TRBJ2-1, with D perhaps TRBD2 (6 bases). Trimming left V 5 bases short and J 7 bases short, with 15 bases between. This CDR3 region has 14 residues. Germline CDR1 SNHLY, CDR2 FYNNEI. The CDR3: CASSPSGVRNEQFF. DNA for the CDR3: TGTGCCAGCAGTCCATCGGGGGTTCGGAATGAGCAGTTCTTC. The variable domain in full, with the rest retrieved from reference TRBV2 and TRBJ2-1, is EPEVTQTPSHQVTQMGQEVILRCVPISNHLYFYWYRQILGQKVEFLVSFYNNEISEKSEIFDDQFSVERPDGSNFTLKIRSTKLEDSAMYFCASSPSGVRNEQFFGPGTRLTVL.

The rearrangement uses TRBV11-2 and TRBJ1-1; TRBD1 matches 7 bases. This CDR3 has 16 residues. The junction had 9 bases not matched to a gene; V was cut back by 1 base and J by 4 bases. CDR1 SGHAT and CDR2 FQNNGV come from the germline V gene. The CDR3 nucleotides are TGTGCCAGCAGCTTAGTGGGCAGGGGGTTTAGCACTGAAGCTTTCTTT. Translated: CASSLVGRGFSTEAFF.

This clone has just a few counts. The rearrangement links TRBV5-4 to TRBJ2-2; 8 nucleotides line up with TRBD2. This CDR3 has 15 residues. Germline trimming cut 0 bases from V and 8 bases from J; bases unmatched to any gene: 6. Germline V CDR1 and CDR2: SGHNT, YYREEE (reference sequence). As DNA, the CDR3 is TGTGCCAGCAGCTTGGACCGCGGGGGGCCGGGGGAGCTGTTTTTT. It codes for CASSLDRGGPGELFF.

The chain combines TRBV5-4 with TRBJ1-1; D may be TRBD1 (5 bases). The CDR3 is 15 residues long. The V gene's germline CDR1 is SGHNT and CDR2 YYREEE (reference sequence). V dropped 3 bases and J dropped 10 bases, with 22 bases sitting between them. The CDR3 loop is CASSYLQGAISGAFF. The CDR3 bases are TGTGCCAGCAGCTATCTCCAGGGTGCGATCAGTGGAGCTTTCTTT.

This clone is a singleton in its sample. This rearrangement joins TRBV19 to TRBJ2-3; D is ambiguous. Germline CDR1 reads LNHDA; CDR2 reads SQIVND (reference sequence). The V end lost 0 bases, the J end lost 2 bases, and 12 bases lay between the germline ends. This CDR3 contains 16 residues. The CDR3 here is CASSIDRNAHTDTQYF. Here the CDR3 DNA reads TGTGCCAGTAGTATAGACAGGAACGCACACACAGATACGCAGTATTTT.

This clone was observed a few times. Other DNA sequences in the same sample also yield this CDR3. The rearrangement uses TRBV27 and TRBJ2-7; 9 nucleotides line up with TRBD1. This CDR3 has 13 residues. V shed 2 bases, J shed 4 bases, and the junction held 0 bases outside the gene matches. Germline V lookup: CDR1 MNHEY, CDR2 SMNVEV (reference sequence). The CDR3 is CASSLDRGYEQYF. The DNA of the CDR3 is TGTGCCAGCAGTTTAGACAGGGGGTACGAGCAGTACTTC.

This clone was seen more than once but under ten times. The identical CDR3 is also encoded by other nucleotide sequences in the sample. This chain links TRBV7-3 with TRBJ2-1, with 11 positions matching TRBD2. CDR3 length: 14 amino acids. Trimming took 3 bases from V and 6 from J; bases not matched to a gene: 1. The germline V gene has CDR1 SGHTA and CDR2 FQGTGA. CDR3 sequence (DNA): TGTGCCAGCAGCTTTAGCGGGGGGGTCAATGAGCAGTTCTTC. This codes for CASSFSGGVNEQFF.

The CDR3 sequence is CASGTGTGSNQPQHF. The DNA for the CDR3 is TGTGCCAGCGGAACCGGGACAGGGAGTAATCAGCCCCAGCATTTT. The chain is built from TRBV6-1 and TRBJ1-5; TRBD1 matches at 9 bases. Per germline, CDR1 MNHNS and CDR2 SASEGT. The CDR3 spans 15 residues. The V gene end was trimmed by 8 bases and the J gene end by 4 bases; junction bases not matched to a gene: 9.

This clone was observed a few times. The junction differs from germline at one of its ends, possibly a read error. The gene calls are TRBV28 and TRBJ2-3; TRBD1 matches 8 bases. CDR1 is MDHEN, CDR2 SYDVKM, per germline. This CDR3 is 12 amino acids long. The CDR3 region has the DNA TGTGCCAGCAGTTTGATCAGGGGGCCTCCGGTTTTT. It codes for CASSLIRGPPVF. Full variable domain (missing parts from reference TRBV28 and TRBJ2-3): DVKVTQSSRYLVKRTGEKVFLECVQDMDHENMFWYRQDPGLGLRLIYFSYDVKMKEKGDIPEGYSVSREKKERFSLILESASTNQTSMYLCASSLIRGPPVFGPGTRLTVL.

DNA for the CDR3: TGTGCCAGCAGCCGCGCACTCAATCAGCCCCAGCATTTT. Its protein product is CASSRALNQPQHF. This rearrangement joins TRBV11-1 to TRBJ1-5; D call uncertain. The V gene lost 5 bases and the J gene lost 3 bases, with 8 bases spanning the gap. This CDR3 is 13 amino acids long. In germline, CDR1 is SGHAT, CDR2 FQDESV (reference sequence). The full variable domain, completed using reference TRBV11-1 and TRBJ1-5, is EAEVAQSPRYKITEKSQAVAFWCDPISGHATLYWYRQILGQGPELLVQFQDESVVDDSQLPKDRFSAERLKGVDSTLKIQPAELGDSAMYLCASSRALNQPQHFGDGTRLSIL.

This clone was seen a handful of times. The J gene is TRBJ2-3, the V gene TRBV7-9; 7 bases map to TRBD2. CDR1 is SEHNR and CDR2 is FQNEAQ in the germline V gene (reference sequence). The CDR3 has 14 amino acids. With 3 bases clipped from V and 2 bases from J, the junction kept 2 bases outside the gene matches. CDR3 loop: CASSLGGATDTQYF. CDR3 coding DNA: TGTGCCAGCAGCTTGGGAGGGGCCACAGATACGCAGTATTTT.

V is TRBV19 and J is TRBJ2-1; D ambiguous. The CDR3 runs 17 residues. Germline V lookup: CDR1 LNHDA, CDR2 SQIVND (reference sequence). V lost 5 bases and J lost 0, with 17 bases in between. The CDR3 DNA is TGTGCCAGTAGTCTCATACCTTCTAAATTCTCCTACAATGAGCAGTTCTTC. Translating gives CASSLIPSKFSYNEQFF.

This clone was counted only a few times. This chain links TRBV5-4 with TRBJ1-1, with D possibly TRBD1 on 6 matching bases. Trimming stripped 4 bases from V and 5 bases from J, with 15 bases between. Germline V gene sequence: CDR1 SGHNT, CDR2 YYREEE (reference sequence). This CDR3 is 14 amino acids long. CDR3 in DNA: TGTGCCAGCAGCGGGGTGGGGGGGGCGACTGAAGCTTTCTTT. Protein: CASSGVGGATEAFF.

The chain employs TRBV19 and TRBJ2-3; 10 bases match TRBD2. CDR1 is LNHDA, CDR2 SQIVND, per germline (reference sequence). V lost 3 bases and J lost 6; bases outside the gene matches: 6. This CDR3 region has 15 residues. The CDR3 DNA reads as TGTGCCAGTAGTATTATACTAGCGGGGCCCGATACGCAGTATTTT. It codes for CASSIILAGPDTQYF.

The chain uses TRBV30 and TRBJ1-2, with a tentative D call TRBD1 (5 bases). V was pared by 7 bases and J by 8 bases, with 20 bases between. CDR3 length equals 13 residues. Germline CDR1 reads GTSNPN; CDR2 reads SVGIG (reference sequence). DNA for the CDR3: TGTGCCTCTATGGGAGGGGCAAACAACGGCTACACCTTC. Its translation is CASMGGANNGYTF.

This clone has more than one count but fewer than ten. The V gene is TRBV4-2, the J gene TRBJ2-7, with TRBD1 identical over 10 bases. The CDR3 covers 16 residues. The ends lost 4 bases at V and 4 bases at J; junction bases unmatched: 10. Looked up from germline, CDR1 is LGHNA and CDR2 is YNFKEQ. The CDR3 bases are TGTGCCAGCAGCCGTGGAGAGACAGGGGGCGATTACGAGCAGTACTTC. Its protein is CASSRGETGGDYEQYF.